A selection of T cell receptor beta chains follows, all from one sample in a study of CD8+CD57+ T cells in acquired aplastic anemia. TCRdb recomputed calls from the reads with MiXCR, one row per CDR3 protein. The top ten clones hold about 39% of a sample with about 180,000 distinct CDR3 sequences, around 63% of them seen once. The material sequenced was sorted CD4+, CD8+, or CD8+CD57+ T cells (not recorded which) from PBMCs. The receptors come from a human donor with aplastic anemia. Both conserved end residues are trimmed from each CDR3.

>TRBJ1-2|TRBV10-3|13
AISDYPDRNYGYT
>TRBJ1-5|TRBV9|10
ASSVDREPQH
>TRBJ2-7|TRBV29-1|12
SVEGGDRGYEQY
>TRBJ2-1|TRBV2|13
ASQRGWDARTEQF
>TRBJ2-1|TRBV7-9|10
ASKGIWGEQF
>TRBJ1-5|TRBV10-3|13
AIRGGQGSNQPQH
>TRBJ2-7|TRBV20-1|13
SVATRDRGSYEQY
>TRBJ1-5|TRBV2|13
ASSEETGPNQPQH
>TRBJ1-6|TRBV20-1|12
SATWTGPGSPLH
>TRBJ2-3|TRBV7-9|13
ASSSEGTAWNEQY
>TRBJ1-6|TRBV29-1|11
SVAADQNSPLH
>TRBJ2-1|TRBV19|13
ASSSRGEPYNEQF
>TRBJ2-7|TRBV2|12
ASSPGTVSYEQH
>TRBJ1-1|TRBV4-1|13
ASSPLGQGGAEAF
>TRBJ1-2|TRBV27|11
ASSSGTSYGYT
>TRBJ2-7|TRBV15|12
ATSSLWRGNEQY
>TRBJ2-2|TRBV2|11
APRTENTGELF
>TRBJ1-1|TRBV19|11
ASTTSPNTEAF
>TRBJ1-2|TRBV7-6|13
ASSSLTGGAYGYT
>TRBJ1-1|TRBV2|13
ASSEVRGSEDEAF
>TRBJ2-7|TRBV2|10
ASSDTGDQQY
>TRBJ1-4|TRBV10-3|11
AIKRDEEEKLF
>TRBJ2-2|TRBV9|13
ASSFRTEGIGELF
>TRBJ2-7|TRBV5-1|13
ASSPTRGRGDEQY
>TRBJ2-5|TRBV29-1|11
SVLDRQQETQY
>TRBJ2-5|TRBV29-1|12
SVEEDRGWMAQY
>TRBJ2-1|TRBV19|11
ASSIAVVNEQF
>TRBJ2-2|TRBV11-3|16
ASSLGTGIPEGTGELF
>TRBJ2-7|TRBV6-1|11
ASSGGDGYEQY
>TRBJ1-4|TRBV25-1|11
ASSEMGKEKLF
>TRBJ2-5|TRBV29-1|11
SGRTGGQETQY
>TRBJ2-3|TRBV7-2|14
ASSSPGLASPDTQY
>TRBJ2-2|TRBV7-9|12
ASSPRTQTGELF
>TRBJ1-6|TRBV5-6|10
ASSYSREPLH
>TRBJ2-6|TRBV2|11
ASSDGGYNVLT
>TRBJ1-6|TRBV2|14
ASKRGASSYNSPLH
>TRBJ1-5|TRBV2|13
ASSADTYSNQPQH
>TRBJ1-1|TRBV5-1|10
ASSLASGEAF
>TRBJ2-7|TRBV20-1|11
SARRAEDYEQY
>TRBJ2-5|TRBV11-3|11
ASSPVDQETQY
>TRBJ1-5|TRBV7-8|11
ASSRDLSQPQH
>TRBJ1-5|TRBV19|11
ASGTGGNQPQH
>TRBJ2-5|TRBV7-9|12
ASSLTQRGETQY
>TRBJ2-7|TRBV7-7|11
ASSGGITYEQY
>TRBJ2-7|TRBV11-2|14
ASSLDPSVYFYEQY
>TRBJ2-5|TRBV19|11
ASRDRGRETQY
>TRBJ2-5|TRBV7-8|12
ASSPRGEVSTQY